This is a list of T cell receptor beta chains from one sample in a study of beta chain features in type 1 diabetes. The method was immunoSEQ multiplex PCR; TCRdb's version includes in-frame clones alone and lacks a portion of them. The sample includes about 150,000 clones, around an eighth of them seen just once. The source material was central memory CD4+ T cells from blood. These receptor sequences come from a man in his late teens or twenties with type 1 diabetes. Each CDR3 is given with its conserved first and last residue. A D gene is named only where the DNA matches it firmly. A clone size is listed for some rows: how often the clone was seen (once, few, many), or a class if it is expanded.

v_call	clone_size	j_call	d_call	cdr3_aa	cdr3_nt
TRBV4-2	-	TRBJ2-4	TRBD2	CASSQDGVAGVKNIQYF	TGTGCCAGCAGCCAAGATGGGGTAGCGGGGGTGAAAAACATTCAGTACTTC
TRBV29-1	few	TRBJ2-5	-	CSVERVGETQYF	TGCAGCGTTGAAAGGGTAGGAGAGACCCAGTACTTC
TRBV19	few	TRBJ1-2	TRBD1	CASSVHRDRASSYTF	TGTGCCAGTAGTGTACACCGGGACAGGGCTTCGAGCTACACCTTC
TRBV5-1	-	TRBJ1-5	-	CASSSTGQFDQPQHF	TGCGCCAGCAGCTCTACCGGTCAGTTTGATCAGCCCCAGCATTTT
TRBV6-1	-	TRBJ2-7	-	CASSERARGSSYEQYF	TGTGCCAGCAGTGAAAGGGCGCGTGGGAGCTCCTACGAGCAGTACTTC
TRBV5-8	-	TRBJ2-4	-	CASTEGAKNIQYF	TGTGCCAGCACAGAGGGAGCCAAAAACATTCAGTACTTC
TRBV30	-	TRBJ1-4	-	CAWTKGFYEKLFF	TGTGCCTGGACCAAGGGGTTCTATGAAAAACTGTTTTTT
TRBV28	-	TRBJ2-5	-	CASSPPRGRGQETQYF	TGTGCCAGCAGCCCACCGCGGGGACGGGGACAAGAGACCCAGTACTTC
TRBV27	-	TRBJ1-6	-	CASSSVNSPLHF	TGTGCCAGCAGTTCTGTGAATTCACCCCTCCACTTT
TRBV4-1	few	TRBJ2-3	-	CASSQAANQDTQYF	TGCGCCAGCAGCCAAGCGGCAAACCAAGATACGCAGTATTTT
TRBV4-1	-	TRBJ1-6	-	CASSQDGVNSYNSPLHF	TGCGCCAGCAGCCAAGATGGGGTGAACTCCTATAATTCACCCCTCCACTTT
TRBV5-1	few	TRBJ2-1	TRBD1	CASSLGTANSNEQFF	TGCGCCAGCAGCCTCGGGACAGCAAATTCCAATGAGCAGTTCTTC
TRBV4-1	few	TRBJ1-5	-	CASSQEEVDQPQHF	TGCGCCAGCAGCCAAGAAGAGGTCGATCAGCCCCAGCATTTT
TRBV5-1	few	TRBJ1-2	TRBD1	CASTSGFAGGDGYTF	TGCGCCAGCACCAGCGGGTTCGCAGGGGGCGATGGCTACACCTTC
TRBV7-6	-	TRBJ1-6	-	CASSLTTSDSPLHF	TGTGCCAGCAGCTTAACTACATCGGATTCACCCCTCCACTTT
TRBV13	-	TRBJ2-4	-	CASSPRGPGKNIQYF	TGTGCCAGCAGTCCCCGGGGGCCGGGCAAAAACATTCAGTACTTC
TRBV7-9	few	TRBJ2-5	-	CAAYGGYQETQYF	TGTGCCGCATACGGCGGGTACCAAGAGACCCAGTACTTC
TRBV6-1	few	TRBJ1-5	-	CALRDGFNQPQHF	TGTGCCCTCAGGGACGGTTTCAATCAGCCCCAGCATTTT
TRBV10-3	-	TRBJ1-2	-	CASGEQDGYTF	TGTGCCTCAGGGGAACAGGATGGCTACACCTTC
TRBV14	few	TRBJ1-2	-	CASSQQGKGGYTF	TGTGCCAGCAGCCAACAGGGGAAGGGAGGCTACACCTTC
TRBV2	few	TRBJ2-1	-	CASSSQRMGLQFF	TGTGCCAGCAGTTCGCAACGAATGGGACTGCAGTTCTTC
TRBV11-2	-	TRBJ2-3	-	CASRGTNTDTQYF	TGTGCCAGCCGCGGAACGAACACAGATACGCAGTATTTT